This entry lists 6 T cell receptor beta chains sequenced from one sample in a study of shared clonotypes between healthy human individuals. The table came from immunoSEQ multiplex PCR; TCRdb's copy has only in-frame clones and leaves some out. The profile shows about 2.4 million clones, over 85% of them singletons. The source material was naive CD4+ T cells from PBMCs. Subset here: CD45RA+ positively selected. The origin of the receptors is a man aged 18-30 years in good health. Some clones in this sample may be carry-over from other donors' samples.

The chain joins TRBV19 to TRBJ1-5; 8 nucleotides match TRBD1. The V gene end was trimmed by 4 bases and the J gene end by 3 bases; junction bases not matched to a gene: 8. CDR3 length equals 16 residues. The germline gives CDR1 LNHDA, CDR2 SQIVND (reference sequence). CDR3 nucleotide sequence: TGTGCCAGTAGTACCGGACAGGGTTTGCACAATCAGCCCCAGCATTTT. It translates to CASSTGQGLHNQPQHF. Supplemented by reference TRBV19 and TRBJ1-5, the full variable domain reads DGGITQSPKYLFRKEGQNVTLSCEQNLNHDAMYWYRQDPGQGLRLIYYSQIVNDFQKGDIAEGYSVSREKKESFPLTVTSAQKNPTAFYLCASSTGQGLHNQPQHFGDGTRLSIL.

The chain has TRBV5-1 and TRBJ2-7; 11 nucleotides agree with TRBD2. Germline V gene sequence: CDR1 SGHRS, CDR2 YFSETQ. With 4 bases clipped from V and 6 bases from J, the junction kept 9 bases outside the gene matches. The CDR3 has 15 amino acids. CDR3 in amino acids: CASSRGLAEPTEQYF. DNA for the CDR3: TGCGCCAGCAGCCGGGGACTAGCGGAACCGACCGAGCAGTACTTC.

This chain joins TRBV5-1 and TRBJ2-1; 8 nucleotides agree with TRBD2. J lost 7 bases, V lost 0 bases, and 3 bases had no gene match. The CDR3 loop spans 14 amino acids. The germline V gene has CDR1 SGHRS and CDR2 YFSETQ. CDR3 bases: TGCGCCAGCAGCTTGGAGCGGGAGAGGAATGAGCAGTTCTTC. This gives the protein CASSLERERNEQFF.

This chain joins TRBV7-3 and TRBJ2-2, with a tentative D call TRBD2 (5 bases). Per germline, CDR1 SGHTA and CDR2 FQGTGA. Deletions cut 5 bases from V and 0 bases from J, with 7 bases between. The CDR3 is 14 amino acids. CDR3 DNA sequence: TGTGCCAGCAGCATCGGGACGAACACCGGGGAGCTGTTTTTT. Translated, it gives CASSIGTNTGELFF. The full variable domain, with the rest looked up from reference TRBV7-3 and TRBJ2-2, is GAGVSQTPSNKVTEKGKYVELRCDPISGHTALYWYRQSLGQGPEFLIYFQGTGAADDSGLPNDRFFAVRPEGSVSTLKIQRTERGDSAVYLCASSIGTNTGELFFGEGSRLTVL.

The chain employs TRBV9 and TRBJ2-3; the match to TRBD2 covers 7 bases. This CDR3 is built from 15 residues. V gave up 2 bases and J gave up 4 bases; unmatched junction bases: 7. CDR1 and CDR2 (germline): SGDLS, YYNGEE. CDR3 in DNA: TGTGCCAGCAGCGTTTCCGCGCGGGAGCCAGATACGCAGTATTTT. It translates to CASSVSAREPDTQYF. Based on the CDR3 plus reference TRBV9 and TRBJ2-3, the full variable domain is DSGVTQTPKHLITATGQRVTLRCSPRSGDLSVYWYQQSLDQGLQFLIQYYNGEERAKGNILERFSAQQFPDLHSELNLSSLELGDSALYFCASSVSAREPDTQYFGPGTRLTVL.

The V call is TRBV19, the J call TRBJ1-1; D unresolved. V was clipped by 10 bases and J by 2 bases, with 17 bases between them. Germline CDR1 reads LNHDA; CDR2 reads SQIVND (reference sequence). This CDR3 is 14 amino acids long. The chain's CDR3 is CATANRELNTEAFF. In nucleotides, the CDR3 is TGTGCCACAGCGAACCGGGAGCTTAACACTGAAGCTTTCTTT.